This TCR beta chain was documented in a study of T cell repertoires in cytomegalovirus infection. Notes on this clonotype: The target antigen is unknown.

The V gene lost 6 bases and the J gene lost 4 bases, with 18 bases spanning the gap. The CDR3 totals 15 residues. The germline V gene encodes CDR1 MNHEY and CDR2 SVGAGI. In TCRdb, the reads were re-called with MiXCR into one record per CDR3 protein. This sample has 160,000 or so distinct CDR3 sequences; about 22% occur once, and the top ten carry roughly 25%. The V and J genes are TRBV6-5 and TRBJ2-5; TRBD2 is a possible D gene (5 bases). The clonotype comes from a human donor in good health (CMV status not recorded). Some clones in this sample may be carry-over from other donors' samples. The source material was CD8+ T cells from cultured PBMCs, sampled from culture after CMV antigen stimulation. CDR3 DNA sequence: TGTGCCAGCAGCCAACTTTTGGGAGACCTAGAGACCCAGTACTTC. It specifies CASSQLLGDLETQYF.